Following are 26 T cell receptor beta chains from one sample sequenced in a study of early T cells in non-severe SARS-CoV-2 infection. TCRdb reprocessed the 5' RACE reads with MiXCR, giving one entry per CDR3 protein. The sample has about 36,000 distinct CDR3 sequences, approximately 6.6% seen once. The material was whole blood, obtained at baseline. These receptors originate from an adult who was a healthcare worker with PCR-confirmed SARS-CoV-2 infection or an uninfected control (not recorded which).

This clonotype was found a few times. The J gene is TRBJ1-3, the V gene TRBV5-1, with D tentatively TRBD1 (5 bases). V lost 0 bases and J lost 4, with 8 bases in between. This CDR3 is 14 amino acids long. Germline V gene sequence: CDR1 SGHRS, CDR2 YFSETQ. CDR3 loop: CASSLDQGGNTIYF. CDR3 nucleotide sequence: TGCGCCAGCAGCTTGGATCAGGGAGGAAACACCATATATTTT.

This clonotype showed up many times. V usage is TRBV7-9 and J usage is TRBJ1-5; a possible D gene is TRBD1 (5 bases). The germline V and J ends were trimmed by 3 bases and 5 bases, with 14 bases remaining between them. The CDR3 runs to 15 residues. Germline V gene sequence: CDR1 SEHNR, CDR2 FQNEAQ (reference sequence). CDR3 coding DNA: TGTGCCAGCAGCTTCAGTGGCGGGGGAGATCAGCCCCAGCATTTT. This sequence encodes CASSFSGGGDQPQHF.

This clonotype has a count of ten or more. This chain joins TRBV6-6 and TRBJ1-1, with D possibly being TRBD1 (6 bases). Per germline, CDR1 MNHNY and CDR2 SVGAGI (reference sequence). V lost 5 bases, J lost 4 bases, and 8 bases lay in between. The CDR3 is made up of 12 amino acids. CDR3 nucleotides: TGTGCCAGCAGTCAACAGGGCACTGAAGCTTTCTTT. Its translation: CASSQQGTEAFF.

This clonotype was observed a few times. The chain recombines TRBV7-3 with TRBJ1-1; no reliable D call. The CDR3 length is 13 residues. Trimming removed 1 base at V and 5 bases at J, with 8 bases between. In germline, CDR1 is SGHTA, CDR2 FQGTGA. The DNA of the CDR3 is TGTGCCAGCAGCTTAAATCTGGGGACTGAAGCTTTCTTT. Translating gives CASSLNLGTEAFF.

This clonotype occurred many times. This chain links TRBV6-2 or TRBV6-3 with TRBJ2-5; no firm D call. The CDR3 length is 12 residues. Germline V gene lookup returns CDR1 MNHEY and CDR2 SVGEGT. The germline V and J ends were trimmed by 5 bases and 0 bases, with 4 bases remaining between them. The CDR3 bases are TGTGCCAGCAGTCGCCACCAAGAGACCCAGTACTTC. It specifies CASSRHQETQYF.

This rearrangement joins TRBV11-1 to TRBJ1-3, with 7 bases that match TRBD1. Looked up from germline, CDR1 is SGHAT and CDR2 is FQDESV (reference sequence). Unmatched junction bases numbered 5, after V lost 3 bases and J lost 0 bases. CDR3 length: 16 residues. CDR3 sequence reads: CASSLGQPFSGNTIYF. DNA of the CDR3: TGTGCCAGCAGCTTGGGACAGCCCTTCTCTGGAAACACCATATATTTT.

The table lists this clonotype with many counts. The chain employs TRBV7-3 and TRBJ2-1, with D maybe TRBD1 (6 bases). In germline, CDR1 is SGHTA, CDR2 FQGTGA. The CDR3 totals 14 residues. The ends were cut back, 3 bases at V and 5 bases at J, with 11 bases in the middle. This CDR3 is CASSFQGHHNEQFF. CDR3 sequence (DNA): TGTGCCAGCAGCTTCCAGGGACACCACAATGAGCAGTTCTTC.

V gene TRBV11-2 combines with J gene TRBJ2-7, with D possibly being TRBD1 (5 bases). Germline CDR1 reads SGHAT; CDR2 reads FQNNGV. Trimming stripped 5 bases from V and 6 bases from J, with 17 bases between. The CDR3 covers 14 residues. CDR3 in DNA: TGTGCCAGCAGCCCGACTTCGCAGGGCCGCGAGCAGTACTTC. Translation gives CASSPTSQGREQYF.

This clonotype was seen repeatedly, ten times or more. The chain joins TRBV4-1 to TRBJ2-7, with TRBD1 matching 10 bases. V shed 5 bases and J 2 bases; nucleotides not matched to a gene: 3. CDR3 size: 14 residues. Germline V gene data show CDR1 as MGHRA and CDR2 as YSYEKL. The chain's CDR3 is CASSGTGEAYEQYF. CDR3 in DNA: TGCGCCAGCAGCGGGACAGGGGAAGCCTACGAGCAGTACTTC.

This clonotype was detected ten times or more. The V and J genes are TRBV4-1 and TRBJ2-2, with D possibly matching TRBD2 (5 bases). The CDR3 runs 14 residues. From germline, CDR1 is MGHRA and CDR2 YSYEKL. V was clipped by 4 bases and J by 1 base, with 7 bases between them. The CDR3 DNA follows: TGCGCCAGCAGCCCCCGGGAGAACACCGGGGAGCTGTTTTTT. This codes for CASSPRENTGELFF.

The V and J genes are TRBV20-1 and TRBJ2-1; 8 bases line up with TRBD2. CDR1 and CDR2 (germline): DFQATT, SNEGSKA (reference sequence). The CDR3 totals 16 residues. The ends lost 3 bases at V and 5 bases at J; junction bases unmatched: 12. The CDR3 bases are TGCAGTGCTAGTTCTGTTGGCGGGAGGCTAAACAATGAGCAGTTCTTC. Residues: CSASSVGGRLNNEQFF.

The chain is built from TRBV30 and TRBJ2-1; 10 bases match TRBD2. Germline trimming cut 0 bases from V and 4 bases from J; bases unmatched to any gene: 3. Germline loops: CDR1 GTSNPN, CDR2 SVGIG (reference sequence). The CDR3 covers 15 residues. The CDR3 is CAWSVAGGLYNEQFF. The DNA of the CDR3 is TGTGCCTGGAGTGTAGCGGGAGGGCTATACAATGAGCAGTTCTTC.

This clonotype was recorded many times. The chain links TRBV11-2 to TRBJ2-7; 8 nucleotides align to TRBD1. Looked up from germline, CDR1 is SGHAT and CDR2 is FQNNGV. The CDR3 is made up of 15 amino acids. V was pared by 5 bases and J by 2 bases, with 8 bases of the junction left unmatched. The CDR3, as DNA: TGTGCCAGCAGCCCTGCATGGGACAGGCCCTACGAGCAGTACTTC. It encodes CASSPAWDRPYEQYF.

This clonotype was detected ten times or more. This chain connects TRBV9 to TRBJ2-2, with D perhaps TRBD1 (6 bases). Germline CDR1 SGDLS, CDR2 YYNGEE. V lost 0 bases, J lost 4 bases, and 16 bases lay in between. The CDR3 runs 17 residues. The chain's CDR3 is CASSVGGPTLPTGELFF. The CDR3 DNA sequence: TGTGCCAGCAGCGTAGGGGGGCCGACACTACCCACCGGGGAGCTGTTTTTT.

This clonotype was counted a few times. The junction shows a germline mismatch at one end, possibly a read error. The rearrangement uses TRBV11-2 and TRBJ2-7; either TRBD1 or TRBD2 may supply D (5 bases each). The V gene's germline CDR1 is SGHAT and CDR2 FQNNGV. This CDR3 comprises 14 residues. Here the CDR3 reads CASSVDRGAYEQYF. Here the CDR3 DNA reads TGTGCCAGCAGCGTAGACCGAGGGGCCTACGAGCAGTACTTC.

The CDR3 loop is CASSPDRRGNTEAFF. CDR3 bases: TGTGCCAGCAGCCCGGACCGAAGAGGGAACACTGAAGCTTTCTTT. This chain joins TRBV11-2 and TRBJ1-1; D ambiguous. The CDR3 spans 15 residues. The germline gives CDR1 SGHAT, CDR2 FQNNGV. V lost 5 bases and J 1 base, leaving 14 bases between the germline ends.

This clonotype was observed many times. This sequence joins TRBV5-1 and TRBJ2-1; TRBD1 is a possible D gene (6 bases). Trimming took off 5 bases at V and 10 bases at J, with 19 bases between the two ends. Germline lookup yields CDR1 SGHRS and CDR2 YFSETQ. The CDR3 spans 14 residues. CDR3 sequence: CASRGGEPLREQFF. CDR3 in DNA: TGCGCCAGCAGAGGGGGTGAACCTCTCCGAGAGCAGTTCTTC.

This chain links TRBV10-3 with TRBJ1-2; D gene uncertain. V was trimmed by 8 bases and J by 8 bases, leaving 18 bases between them. This CDR3 spans 13 amino acids. Per germline, CDR1 ENHRY and CDR2 SYGVKD. CDR3 amino acids: CAIEGPGGEGYTF. The CDR3, as DNA: TGTGCCATCGAAGGTCCGGGAGGAGAAGGCTACACCTTC.

J is TRBJ1-3 and V is TRBV10-3; TRBD1 is a possible D gene (5 bases). This CDR3 spans 14 amino acids. In germline, CDR1 is ENHRY, CDR2 SYGVKD. Trimming stripped 10 bases from V and 1 base from J, with 14 bases between. The CDR3 sequence is CATGGPSSGNTIYF. CDR3 DNA sequence: TGTGCCACCGGGGGTCCGAGTTCTGGAAACACCATATATTTT.

This clonotype was seen ten or more times. This sequence joins TRBV5-1 and TRBJ2-1; D is undetermined. Between the trimmed V and J ends, which lost 0 bases and 6 bases, there was a span of 4 bases. Germline CDR1 reads SGHRS; CDR2 reads YFSETQ. This CDR3 comprises 12 residues. CDR3 coding DNA: TGCGCCAGCAGCTTGGACGGCAATGAGCAGTTCTTC. Its translation: CASSLDGNEQFF.

The rearrangement links TRBV6-1 to TRBJ2-5; 9 nucleotides agree with TRBD1. V gave up 10 bases and J gave up 4 bases; unmatched junction bases: 4. Germline CDR1 and CDR2: MNHNS and SASEGT. CDR3 size: 12 residues. DNA for the CDR3: TGTGCCATCGGACAGGGGCGAGAGACCCAGTACTTC. Its translation: CAIGQGRETQYF.

This clonotype was seen many times. The rearrangement links TRBV10-3 to TRBJ2-7; 11 positions agree with TRBD2. Germline lookup yields CDR1 ENHRY and CDR2 SYGVKD. The CDR3 loop spans 14 amino acids. The V gene end was trimmed by 10 bases and the J gene end by 3 bases; junction bases not matched to a gene: 8. For the CDR3, the DNA is TGTGCCACCAGACCTACTAGCGGGAGCTACGAGCAGTACTTC. Translation: CATRPTSGSYEQYF.

This chain joins TRBV12-3 or TRBV12-4 and TRBJ2-7; D possibly corresponds to TRBD2 (6 bases). CDR3 length: 13 amino acids. V was pared by 6 bases and J by 2 bases, with 11 bases between. The CDR3 DNA sequence: TGTGCCAGCAGCTCTCGGGGGACCTACGAGCAGTACTTC. It specifies CASSSRGTYEQYF.

This clonotype has at least ten counts. This CDR3 reads CASSLDTGVSEQYF. The DNA for the CDR3 is TGTGCCAGCAGTTTGGACACTGGGGTGAGCGAGCAGTACTTC. This sequence joins TRBV12-3 or TRBV12-4 and TRBJ2-7; D is possibly TRBD1 (5 bases). V lost 3 bases and J lost 6, with 15 bases in between. The CDR3 extends over 14 amino acids.

This clonotype showed up just a few times. This chain joins TRBV5-1 and TRBJ2-3, with D hard to call. The V and J ends lost 1 base and 5 bases respectively, with 5 bases between them. The CDR3 runs 12 residues. Germline V gene sequence: CDR1 SGHRS, CDR2 YFSETQ. Here the CDR3 DNA reads TGCGCCAGCAGCTTGCAGGAAGATACGCAGTATTTT. Amino acids: CASSLQEDTQYF.

This sequence joins TRBV5-1 and TRBJ2-2; 7 bases line up with TRBD2. The V segment lost 5 bases and the J segment 6 bases; nucleotides outside the gene matches: 10. This CDR3 comprises 15 residues. The germline gives CDR1 SGHRS, CDR2 YFSETQ. The CDR3 nucleotides are TGCGCCAGCAGTAGACTCGGGGGGAGCCCCGGGGAGCTGTTTTTT. This sequence encodes CASSRLGGSPGELFF.